The 27 T cell receptor beta chains below all came from one sample that was sequenced in a study of glioma-infiltrating T cells after dendritic cell vaccination. Stated time point: after dendritic cell vaccination, including at tumor progression/relapse. Here immunoSEQ multiplex PCR was the method, and the copy in TCRdb shows in-frame clones only, minus some. The table has about 65,000 clones, approximately 86% seen once; the top ten hold more than 9%. This material consisted of blood, taken after dendritic cell vaccination. These receptors all stem from a human donor with glioblastoma.

J is TRBJ1-1 and V is TRBV5-8; a weak D match, TRBD1 (5 bases). CDR1 is SGHTS and CDR2 is YDEGEE in the germline V gene. The CDR3 totals 15 residues. Trimming removed 3 bases from V and 11 bases from J, with 23 bases in between. The CDR3 DNA reads TGTGCCAGCAGCTCCTCCGTCTGGATGTCAAAGGGGGCTTTCTTT. Translation gives CASSSSVWMSKGAFF.

The chain carries TRBV6-5 and TRBJ2-1; perhaps TRBD2 as D (6 bases). Deletions cut 7 bases from V and 6 bases from J, with 10 bases between. The CDR3 has 12 amino acids. Per the germline V gene, CDR1 is MNHEY and CDR2 is SVGAGI. CDR3 sequence reads: CASTGGGNEQFF. CDR3 nucleotide sequence: TGTGCCAGCACCGGGGGAGGCAATGAGCAGTTCTTC.

The chain couples TRBV19 to TRBJ2-7; 8 bases fit TRBD1. J lost 2 bases, V lost 6 bases, and 6 bases had no gene match. The V gene's germline CDR1 is LNHDA and CDR2 SQIVND (reference sequence). This CDR3 contains 14 residues. CDR3 region: CASRTQGAAYEQYF. DNA of the CDR3: TGTGCCAGTAGGACTCAGGGGGCTGCCTACGAGCAGTACTTC.

The rearrangement uses TRBV5-4 and TRBJ1-1; D ambiguous. The germline V and J ends were trimmed by 3 bases and 10 bases, with 22 bases remaining between them. The CDR3 loop spans 15 amino acids. Germline V gene lookup returns CDR1 SGHNT and CDR2 YYREEE (reference sequence). The CDR3 reads CASSSSLASGTAAFF. The CDR3 DNA reads as TGTGCCAGCAGCTCCAGTTTGGCCTCTGGCACAGCAGCTTTCTTT.

This rearrangement joins TRBV6-5 to TRBJ1-5; D remains ambiguous. The CDR3 consists of 15 residues. Per the germline V gene, CDR1 is MNHEY and CDR2 is SVGAGI. V lost 6 bases and J 0 bases, leaving 12 bases between the germline ends. The CDR3 is CASRLNTNSNQPQHF. The CDR3 region has the DNA TGTGCCAGCAGGCTTAACACTAATAGCAATCAGCCCCAGCATTTT.

The table lists this clone with a count of one. CDR3 nucleotides: TGTGCCATTGCCCCCAGGGGGGTGAACACTGAAGCTTTCTTT. Its protein is CAIAPRGVNTEAFF. J is TRBJ1-1 and V is TRBV10-3; 7 nucleotides match TRBD1. The V and J ends lost 9 bases and 0 bases, in that order; junction bases with no gene match: 7. Germline CDR1 reads ENHRY; CDR2 reads SYGVKD. This CDR3 is 14 amino acids long.

This clone was seen a few times. This chain links TRBV27 with TRBJ1-3; D is ambiguous. The germline gives CDR1 MNHEY, CDR2 SMNVEV (reference sequence). CDR3 length equals 17 residues. Trimming took off 5 bases at V and 0 bases at J, with 17 bases between the two ends. CDR3 nucleotides: TGTGCCAGCAGTCCCGGTAGCGGGGTCCTCTCTGGAAACACCATATATTTT. Encoded protein: CASSPGSGVLSGNTIYF.

The rearrangement uses TRBV30 and TRBJ2-7; 13 bases are shared with TRBD2. CDR1 is GTSNPN, CDR2 SVGIG, per germline (reference sequence). This CDR3 region has 14 residues. Trimming took 0 bases from V and 5 from J; bases not matched to a gene: 1. The DNA of the CDR3 is TGTGCCTGGAGTGTGACTAGCGGGAGGCACGAGCAGTACTTC. Residues: CAWSVTSGRHEQYF.

In its sample, this clone was seen a few times. The J gene is TRBJ1-1, the V gene TRBV5-4; D is unclear. V lost 2 bases to trimming and J lost 6 bases, with 11 bases between them. Germline-derived CDR1 and CDR2 are SGHNT and YYREEE (reference sequence). The CDR3 runs to 13 residues. CDR3 bases: TGTGCCAGCAGCTTCTCCGTGAGCCCTGAAGCTTTCTTT. It yields the protein CASSFSVSPEAFF.

This chain links TRBV27 with TRBJ2-3; TRBD2 matches at 12 bases. This CDR3 is 15 amino acids long. Germline assignment: CDR1 MNHEY and CDR2 SMNVEV (reference sequence). The V segment lost 6 bases and the J segment 2 bases; nucleotides outside the gene matches: 3. DNA of the CDR3: TGTGCCAGCAGCACTAGCGGGAGGTTCACAGATACGCAGTATTTT. It encodes CASSTSGRFTDTQYF.

The gene calls are TRBV27 and TRBJ1-5; 8 nucleotides line up with TRBD1. Germline CDR1 and CDR2: MNHEY and SMNVEV (reference sequence). With 5 bases clipped from V and 6 bases from J, the junction kept 9 bases outside the gene matches. The CDR3 extends over 15 amino acids. The CDR3 DNA is TGTGCCAGCAGTCATAGGACAGGGCTGACTCAGCCCCAGCATTTT. Amino acids: CASSHRTGLTQPQHF.

The CDR3 reads CATSRDAGTGVETQYF. CDR3 bases: TGTGCCACCAGCAGAGACGCCGGGACAGGGGTGGAGACCCAGTACTTC. The chain carries TRBV15 and TRBJ2-5, with 10 bases matching TRBD1. The CDR3 runs to 16 residues. J lost 5 bases, V lost 0 bases, and 6 bases had no gene match. The V gene's germline CDR1 is LNHNV and CDR2 YYDKDF (reference sequence).

Comments on this clone: Germline and junction disagree at one end, which may indicate a read error. V usage is TRBV5-6 and J usage is TRBJ2-3; the D gene is possibly TRBD2 (5 bases). The CDR3 sequence is 11 residues long. Germline CDR1 SGHDT, CDR2 YYEEEE. The CDR3 here is CASSLRSGGSF. The CDR3 coding sequence is TGTGCCAGCAGCTTGAGATCCGGAGGCTCTTTT.

In this sample, this clone turned up a few times. This chain joins TRBV7-8 and TRBJ1-2; 11 nucleotides align to TRBD1. J was trimmed by 7 bases and V by 2 bases; bases with no gene match: 18. This CDR3 is built from 19 residues. Per germline, CDR1 SGHVS and CDR2 FQNEAQ. The CDR3 region is CASSLKGGPTGTGGSGYTF. The DNA for the CDR3 is TGTGCCAGCAGCTTAAAAGGGGGCCCGACCGGGACAGGGGGTTCTGGCTACACCTTC.

This chain joins TRBV6-1 and TRBJ1-2; 7 positions agree with TRBD1. CDR3 length equals 14 residues. Per the germline V gene, CDR1 is MNHNS and CDR2 is SASEGT. V lost 7 bases, J lost 2 bases, and 7 bases stayed unmatched. The CDR3 region has the DNA TGTGCCAGCATGCGGGGACAGATAAACTATGGCTACACCTTC. This sequence encodes CASMRGQINYGYTF.

This chain connects TRBV6-5 to TRBJ1-1, with 9 bases fitting TRBD1. V lost 0 bases, J lost 5 bases, and 4 bases stayed unmatched. The CDR3 sequence is 15 residues long. CDR1 MNHEY and CDR2 SVGAGI come from the germline V gene. The DNA for the CDR3 is TGTGCCAGCAGTTACTCGGGACAGGGCAGGACTGAAGCTTTCTTT. This gives the protein CASSYSGQGRTEAFF.

This clone appeared a few times. V is TRBV5-1 and J is TRBJ1-2, with 9 bases that match TRBD1. There are 14 residues in the CDR3. The germline V gene encodes CDR1 SGHRS and CDR2 YFSETQ. V lost 4 bases, J lost 8 bases, and 9 bases stayed unmatched. CDR3 in amino acids: CASSLGQGRDGYTF. The DNA for the CDR3 is TGCGCCAGCAGCCTAGGACAGGGGCGGGACGGCTACACCTTC.

This rearrangement joins TRBV5-1 to TRBJ1-5; 9 bases map to TRBD1. V was pared by 6 bases and J by 0 bases, with 4 bases of the junction left unmatched. The CDR3 has 15 amino acids. Germline V lookup: CDR1 SGHRS, CDR2 YFSETQ. In nucleotides, the CDR3 is TGCGCCAGCATGACAGGGGGATATAGCAATCAGCCCCAGCATTTT. This sequence encodes CASMTGGYSNQPQHF.

This rearrangement joins TRBV11-2 to TRBJ2-1; 14 bases align to TRBD2. Looked up from germline, CDR1 is SGHAT and CDR2 is FQNNGV. J was trimmed by 12 bases and V by 0 bases; bases with no gene match: 13. The CDR3 is 18 residues long. This chain's CDR3 is CASSLEPSGLAGASRQFF. The CDR3, as DNA: TGTGCCAGCAGCTTAGAGCCCTCGGGACTAGCGGGGGCCTCGCGGCAGTTCTTC.

V gene TRBV6-1 combines with J gene TRBJ1-3, with D possibly matching TRBD1 (5 bases). The V end was cut by 1 base, the J end by 4 bases, with 11 bases between. CDR1 is MNHNS and CDR2 is SASEGT in the germline V gene. The CDR3 has 15 residues. CDR3 bases: TGTGCCAGCAGTGAAGAGGGGATCTCAGGAAACACCATATATTTT. It encodes CASSEEGISGNTIYF.

The chain is built from TRBV30 and TRBJ2-5; 8 bases map to TRBD2. Germline CDR1 and CDR2: GTSNPN and SVGIG (reference sequence). CDR3 length equals 11 residues. Losses at the gene ends were 5 bases for V and 5 bases for J; bases not matched to a gene: 1. This chain's CDR3 is CAWSGGETQYF. The CDR3 nucleotides read TGTGCCTGGTCGGGGGGGGAGACCCAGTACTTC.

V usage is TRBV30 and J usage is TRBJ1-2; D is possibly TRBD1 (5 bases). CDR1 is GTSNPN and CDR2 is SVGIG in the germline V gene (reference sequence). V lost 4 bases to trimming and J lost 8 bases, with 17 bases between them. The CDR3 loop spans 13 amino acids. This chain's CDR3 is CAWTGHRGGGYTF. The CDR3 DNA follows: TGTGCCTGGACCGGACATCGGGGAGGCGGCTACACCTTC.

In this sample, this clone turned up a few times. The V gene is TRBV15, the J gene TRBJ2-1, with 11 bases matching TRBD1. Germline V gene data show CDR1 as LNHNV and CDR2 as YYDKDF (reference sequence). The J segment lost 6 bases and the V segment lost 0 bases, leaving 4 bases of the junction unmatched. The CDR3 totals 16 residues. The CDR3 coding sequence is TGTGCCACCAGCAGAGATCGGGGGACAGGGGGCAATGAGCAGTTCTTC. Translating it yields CATSRDRGTGGNEQFF.

The chain joins TRBV19 to TRBJ2-7; 9 bases match TRBD1. The germline CDR1 and CDR2 sequences are LNHDA and SQIVND (reference sequence). CDR3 size: 13 residues. V gave up 3 bases and J gave up 6 bases; unmatched junction bases: 3. CDR3 amino acids: CASSIGTGTEQYF. CDR3 coding DNA: TGTGCCAGTAGTATCGGGACAGGGACCGAGCAGTACTTC.

This clone occurred once. The gene calls are TRBV7-8 and TRBJ2-3, with 10 bases identical to TRBD2. Germline V gene sequence: CDR1 SGHVS, CDR2 FQNEAQ. The V and J ends lost 5 bases and 3 bases, in that order; junction bases with no gene match: 14. The CDR3 loop spans 18 amino acids. The CDR3 region is CASSPGLAASRLTDTQYF. Here the CDR3 DNA reads TGTGCCAGCAGCCCAGGACTAGCGGCATCTCGGTTGACAGATACGCAGTATTTT.

V gene TRBV6-5 combines with J gene TRBJ1-2; no reliable D call. The CDR3 loop spans 13 amino acids. The V end was cut by 0 bases, the J end by 12 bases, with 14 bases between. Per the germline V gene, CDR1 is MNHEY and CDR2 is SVGAGI. The DNA of the CDR3 is TGTGCCAGCAGTTACTCCCGGATTTCGAGGGACACCTTC. Translated: CASSYSRISRDTF.

The chain is built from TRBV5-1 and TRBJ1-1; the D gene is possibly TRBD1 (6 bases). This CDR3 contains 13 residues. The V and J ends lost 4 bases and 4 bases respectively, with 11 bases between them. Germline assignment: CDR1 SGHRS and CDR2 YFSETQ. CDR3 sequence reads: CASSHREGTEAFF. CDR3 in DNA: TGCGCCAGCAGCCACAGGGAAGGCACTGAAGCTTTCTTT. Full variable domain (remainder filled in from reference TRBV5-1 and TRBJ1-1): KAGVTQTPRYLIKTRGQQVTLSCSPISGHRSVSWYQQTPGQGLQFLFEYFSETQRNKGNFPGRFSGRQFSNSRSEMNVSTLELGDSALYLCASSHREGTEAFFGQGTRLTVV.